Sequencing of this T cell receptor (beta chain) was carried out in a study of T cell repertoires in cytomegalovirus infection. Study in general: Public TCR beta signature analysis indicated the presence of both CMV infection and matching HLA type.

To note about this clonotype: As yet, its antigen is unknown.

V trimming: 5 bases; J trimming: 3 bases; junction bases outside the gene matches: 6. Germline V gives CDR1 SGHAT, CDR2 FQNNGV. The CDR3 covers 15 residues. TCRdb recomputed calls from the reads with MiXCR, one row per CDR3 protein. Of under 850,000 distinct CDR3 sequences in the sample, about a third are singletons; the top ten hold around 2.8%. Study observations and caveats: CMV-specific HLA-C-restricted TCR beta clonotypes dominated the ex vivo response.

V is TRBV11-2 and J is TRBJ2-1; 8 bases map to TRBD2. Sequencing input: PBMCs. The TCR comes from a human donor in good health (CMV status not recorded). Some clones in this sample may be carry-over from other donors' samples. The CDR3 reads CASSPGLAHYNEQFF. Written as DNA, the CDR3 is TGTGCCAGCAGCCCCGGACTAGCCCACTACAATGAGCAGTTCTTC.